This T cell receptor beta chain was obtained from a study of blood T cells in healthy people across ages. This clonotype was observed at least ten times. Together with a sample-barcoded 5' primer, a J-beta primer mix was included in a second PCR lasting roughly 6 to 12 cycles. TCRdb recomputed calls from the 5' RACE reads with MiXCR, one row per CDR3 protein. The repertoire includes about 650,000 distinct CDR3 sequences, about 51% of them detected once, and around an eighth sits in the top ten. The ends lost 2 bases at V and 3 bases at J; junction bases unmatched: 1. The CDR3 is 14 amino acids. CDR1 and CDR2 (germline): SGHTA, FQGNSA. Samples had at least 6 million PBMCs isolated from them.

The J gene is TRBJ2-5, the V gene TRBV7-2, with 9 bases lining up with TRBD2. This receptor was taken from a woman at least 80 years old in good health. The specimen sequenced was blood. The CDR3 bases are TGTGCCAGCAGCTTATTAGCGGGAGAAGAGACCCAGTACTTC. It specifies CASSLLAGEETQYF.